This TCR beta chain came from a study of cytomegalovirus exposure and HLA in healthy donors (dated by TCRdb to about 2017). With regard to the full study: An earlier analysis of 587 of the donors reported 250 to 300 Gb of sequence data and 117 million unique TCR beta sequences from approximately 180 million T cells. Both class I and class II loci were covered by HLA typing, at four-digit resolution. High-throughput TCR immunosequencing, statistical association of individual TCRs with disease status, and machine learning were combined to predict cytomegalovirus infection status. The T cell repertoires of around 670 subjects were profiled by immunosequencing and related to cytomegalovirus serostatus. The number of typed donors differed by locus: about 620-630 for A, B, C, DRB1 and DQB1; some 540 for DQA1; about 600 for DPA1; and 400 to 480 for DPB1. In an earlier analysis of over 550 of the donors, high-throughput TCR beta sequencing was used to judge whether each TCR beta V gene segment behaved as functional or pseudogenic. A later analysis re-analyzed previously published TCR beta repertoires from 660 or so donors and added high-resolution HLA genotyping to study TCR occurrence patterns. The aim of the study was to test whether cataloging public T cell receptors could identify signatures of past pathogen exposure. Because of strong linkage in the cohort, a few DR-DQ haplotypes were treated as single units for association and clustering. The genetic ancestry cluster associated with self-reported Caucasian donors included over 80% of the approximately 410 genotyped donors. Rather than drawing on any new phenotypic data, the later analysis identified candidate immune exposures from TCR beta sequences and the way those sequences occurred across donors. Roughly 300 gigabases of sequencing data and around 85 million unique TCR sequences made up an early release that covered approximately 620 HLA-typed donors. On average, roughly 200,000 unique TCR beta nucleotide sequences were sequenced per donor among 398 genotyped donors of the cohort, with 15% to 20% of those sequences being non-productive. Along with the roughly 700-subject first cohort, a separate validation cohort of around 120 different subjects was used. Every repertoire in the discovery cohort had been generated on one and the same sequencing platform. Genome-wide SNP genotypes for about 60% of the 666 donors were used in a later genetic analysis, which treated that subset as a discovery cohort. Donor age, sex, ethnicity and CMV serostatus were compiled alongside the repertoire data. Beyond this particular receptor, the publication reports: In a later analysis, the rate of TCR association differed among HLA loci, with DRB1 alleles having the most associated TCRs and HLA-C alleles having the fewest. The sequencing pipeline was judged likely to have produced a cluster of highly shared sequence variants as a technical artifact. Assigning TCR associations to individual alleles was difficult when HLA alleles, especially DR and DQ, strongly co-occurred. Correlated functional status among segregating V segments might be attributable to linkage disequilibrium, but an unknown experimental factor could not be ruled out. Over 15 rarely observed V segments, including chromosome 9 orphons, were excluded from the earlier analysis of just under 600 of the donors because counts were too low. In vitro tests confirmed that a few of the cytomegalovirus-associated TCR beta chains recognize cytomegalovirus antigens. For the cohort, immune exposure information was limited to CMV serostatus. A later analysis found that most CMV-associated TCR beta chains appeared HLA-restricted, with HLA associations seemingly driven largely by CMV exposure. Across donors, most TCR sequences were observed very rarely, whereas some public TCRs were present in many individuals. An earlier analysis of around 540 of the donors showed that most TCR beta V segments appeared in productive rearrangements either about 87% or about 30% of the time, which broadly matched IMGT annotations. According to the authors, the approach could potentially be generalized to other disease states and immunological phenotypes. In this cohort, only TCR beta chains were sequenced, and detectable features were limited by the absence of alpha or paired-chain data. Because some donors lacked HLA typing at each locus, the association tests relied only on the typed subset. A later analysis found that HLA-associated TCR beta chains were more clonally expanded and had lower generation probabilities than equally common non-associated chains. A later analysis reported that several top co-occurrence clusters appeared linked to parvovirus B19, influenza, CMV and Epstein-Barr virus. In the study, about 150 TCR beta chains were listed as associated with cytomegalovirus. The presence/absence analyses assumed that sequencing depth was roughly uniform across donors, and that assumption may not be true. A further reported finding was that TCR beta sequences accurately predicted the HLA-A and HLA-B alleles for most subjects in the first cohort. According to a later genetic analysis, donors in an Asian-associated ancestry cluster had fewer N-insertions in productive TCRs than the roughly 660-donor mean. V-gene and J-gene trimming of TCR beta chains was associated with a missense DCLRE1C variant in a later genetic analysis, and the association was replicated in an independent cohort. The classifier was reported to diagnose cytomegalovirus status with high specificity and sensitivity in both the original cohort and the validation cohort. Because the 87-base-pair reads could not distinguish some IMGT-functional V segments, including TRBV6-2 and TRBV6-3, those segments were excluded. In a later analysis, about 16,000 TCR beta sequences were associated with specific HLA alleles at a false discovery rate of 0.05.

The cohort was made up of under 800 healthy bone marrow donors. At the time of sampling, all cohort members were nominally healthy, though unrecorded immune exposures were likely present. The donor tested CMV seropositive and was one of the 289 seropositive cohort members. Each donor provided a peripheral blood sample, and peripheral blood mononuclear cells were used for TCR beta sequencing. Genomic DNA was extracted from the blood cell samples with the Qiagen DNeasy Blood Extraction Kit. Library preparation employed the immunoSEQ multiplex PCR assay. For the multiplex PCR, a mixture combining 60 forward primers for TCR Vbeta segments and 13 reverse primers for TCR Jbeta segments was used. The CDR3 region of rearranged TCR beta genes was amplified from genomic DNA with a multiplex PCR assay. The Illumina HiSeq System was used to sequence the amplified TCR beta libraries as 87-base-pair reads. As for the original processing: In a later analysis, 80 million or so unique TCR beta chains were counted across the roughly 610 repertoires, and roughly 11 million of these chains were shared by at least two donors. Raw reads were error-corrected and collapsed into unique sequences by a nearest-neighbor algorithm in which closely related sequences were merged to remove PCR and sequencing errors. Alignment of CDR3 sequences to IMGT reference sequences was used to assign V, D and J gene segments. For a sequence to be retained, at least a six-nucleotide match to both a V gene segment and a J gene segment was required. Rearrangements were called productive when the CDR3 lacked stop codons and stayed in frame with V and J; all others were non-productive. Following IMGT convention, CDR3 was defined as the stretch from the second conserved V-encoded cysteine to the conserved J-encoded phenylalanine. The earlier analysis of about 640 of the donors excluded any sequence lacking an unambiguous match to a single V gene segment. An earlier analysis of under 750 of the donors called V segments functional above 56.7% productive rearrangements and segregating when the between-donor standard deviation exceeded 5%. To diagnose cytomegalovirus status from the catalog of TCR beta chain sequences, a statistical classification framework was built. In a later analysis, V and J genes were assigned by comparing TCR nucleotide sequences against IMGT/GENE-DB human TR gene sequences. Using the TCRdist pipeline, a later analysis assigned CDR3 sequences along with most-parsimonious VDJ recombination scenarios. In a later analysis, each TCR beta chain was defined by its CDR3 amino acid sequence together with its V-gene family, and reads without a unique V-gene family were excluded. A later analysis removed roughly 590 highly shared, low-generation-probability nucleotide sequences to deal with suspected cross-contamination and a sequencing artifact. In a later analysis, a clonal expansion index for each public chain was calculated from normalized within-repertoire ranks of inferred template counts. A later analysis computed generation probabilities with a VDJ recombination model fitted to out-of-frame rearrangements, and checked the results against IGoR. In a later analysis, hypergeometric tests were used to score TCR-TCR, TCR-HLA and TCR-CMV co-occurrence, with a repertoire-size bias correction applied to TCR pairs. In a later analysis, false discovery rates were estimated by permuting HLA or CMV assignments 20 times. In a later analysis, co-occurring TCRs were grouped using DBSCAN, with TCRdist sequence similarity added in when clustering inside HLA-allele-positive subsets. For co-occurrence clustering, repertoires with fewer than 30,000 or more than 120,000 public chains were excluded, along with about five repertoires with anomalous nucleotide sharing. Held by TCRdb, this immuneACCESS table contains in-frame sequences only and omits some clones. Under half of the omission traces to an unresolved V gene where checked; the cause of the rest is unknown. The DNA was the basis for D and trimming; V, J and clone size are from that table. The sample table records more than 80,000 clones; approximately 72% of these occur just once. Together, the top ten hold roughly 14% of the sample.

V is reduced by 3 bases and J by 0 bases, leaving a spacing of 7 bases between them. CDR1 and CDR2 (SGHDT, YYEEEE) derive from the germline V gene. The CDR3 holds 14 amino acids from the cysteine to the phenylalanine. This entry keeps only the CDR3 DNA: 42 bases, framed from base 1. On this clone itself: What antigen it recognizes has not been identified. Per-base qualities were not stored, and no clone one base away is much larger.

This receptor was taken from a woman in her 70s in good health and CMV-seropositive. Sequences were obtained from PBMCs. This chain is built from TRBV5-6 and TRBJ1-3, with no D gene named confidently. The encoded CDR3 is CASSSYSSGNTIYF. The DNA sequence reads TGTGCCAGCAGCTCGTACAGCTCTGGAAACACCATATATTTT.